This T cell receptor beta chain appears in the sequencing data of a study of cytomegalovirus exposure and HLA in healthy donors. Study-level results: A later analysis showed TCR association rates differing by HLA locus, peaking at DRB1 and lowest at HLA-C. The only immune exposure information that was available was CMV serostatus.

V shed 5 bases and J shed 13 bases, with 14 bases lying between them. The CDR3 runs 10 residues. The V gene's germline CDR1 is GTSNPN and CDR2 SVGIG (reference sequence). Vbeta (60) and Jbeta (13) primers were used in the PCR. Only in-frame clones appear in the TCRdb table, and some are missing; sequencing was by immunoSEQ multiplex PCR. The top ten clones hold 0.6% to 0.7% of a sample with roughly 200,000 clones, 80% of them seen once. This clone was found once. Its matching antigen is unknown. The sample consisted of PBMCs. The chain uses TRBV30 and TRBJ2-5; TRBD1 might be the D (6 bases). The clonotype originates from a boy younger than 18 in good health and CMV-seronegative. The CDR3, as DNA: TGTGCCTGGGGAGACAGGCGCCGGTACTTC. Protein product: CAWGDRRRYF.